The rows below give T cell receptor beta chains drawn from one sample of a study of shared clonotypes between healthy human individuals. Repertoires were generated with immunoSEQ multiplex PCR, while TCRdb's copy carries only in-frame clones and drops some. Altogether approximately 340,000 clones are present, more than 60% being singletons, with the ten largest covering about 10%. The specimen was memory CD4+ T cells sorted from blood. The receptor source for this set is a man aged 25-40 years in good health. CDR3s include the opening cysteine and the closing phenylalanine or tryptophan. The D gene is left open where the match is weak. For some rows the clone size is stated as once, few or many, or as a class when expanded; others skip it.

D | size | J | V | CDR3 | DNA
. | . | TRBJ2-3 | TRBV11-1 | CASSPRRQTDTQYF | TGTGCCAGCAGCCCCCGAAGGCAAACAGATACGCAGTATTTT
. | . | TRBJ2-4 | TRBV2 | CASSEPLAKNIQYF | TGTGCCAGCAGTGAACCCCTAGCCAAAAACATTCAGTACTTC
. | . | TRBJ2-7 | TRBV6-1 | CATPKALGYEQYF | TGTGCCACTCCAAAAGCCCTGGGGTACGAGCAGTACTTC
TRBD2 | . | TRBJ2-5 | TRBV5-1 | CASSLRLAGGRGQETQYF | TGCGCCAGCAGCTTGCGACTAGCGGGAGGGCGTGGGCAAGAGACCCAGTACTTC
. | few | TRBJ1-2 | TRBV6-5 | CASSYSEGYGYTF | TGTGCCAGCAGTTACTCCGAAGGTTATGGCTACACCTTC
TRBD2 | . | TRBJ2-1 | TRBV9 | CASSVGASGRANEQFF | TGTGCCAGCAGCGTAGGGGCTAGCGGGAGGGCCAATGAGCAGTTCTTC
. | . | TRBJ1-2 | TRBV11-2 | CASSLSRVGYTF | TGTGCCAGCAGCTTATCCCGGGTTGGCTACACCTTC
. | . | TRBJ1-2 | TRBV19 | CASSIGGVSSGYTF | TGTGCCAGTAGTATTGGAGGGGTATCGAGTGGCTACACCTTC
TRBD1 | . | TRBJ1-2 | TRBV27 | CASSFRTGRNYGYTF | TGTGCCAGCAGCTTCCGGACAGGCCGAAACTATGGCTACACCTTC
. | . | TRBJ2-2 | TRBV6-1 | CASSEALIRELFF | TGTGCCAGCAGTGAAGCGTTGATTCGGGAGCTGTTTTTT
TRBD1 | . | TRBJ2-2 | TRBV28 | CASSFLGTGNTGELFF | TGTGCCAGCAGTTTTCTCGGGACAGGGAACACCGGGGAGCTGTTTTTT
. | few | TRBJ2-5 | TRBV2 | CASRAIGAYQETQYF | TGTGCCAGCAGGGCCATTGGGGCCTACCAAGAGACCCAGTACTTC
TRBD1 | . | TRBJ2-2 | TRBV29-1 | CSVVDREAGELFF | TGCAGCGTTGTGGACAGGGAGGCGGGGGAGCTGTTTTTT
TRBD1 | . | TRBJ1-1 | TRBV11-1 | CASSPSSGGLNTEAFF | TGTGCCAGCAGCCCCAGCTCAGGGGGCTTGAACACTGAAGCTTTCTTT
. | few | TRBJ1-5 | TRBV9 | CASGQSNQPQHF | TGTGCCAGTGGACAGAGCAATCAGCCCCAGCATTTT
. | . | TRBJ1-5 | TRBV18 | CASSPQWGDQPQHF | TGTGCCAGCTCACCTCAGTGGGGGGATCAGCCCCAGCATTTT
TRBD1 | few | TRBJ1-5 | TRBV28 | CASTKRGAGGQPQHF | TGTGCCAGCACCAAAAGGGGGGCAGGGGGTCAGCCCCAGCATTTT
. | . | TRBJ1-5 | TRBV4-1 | CASSQGQENQPQHF | TGCGCCAGCAGCCAAGGACAGGAAAATCAGCCCCAGCATTTT
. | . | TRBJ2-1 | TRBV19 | CASADSQIHNEQFF | TGTGCCAGCGCGGACAGTCAGATACACAATGAGCAGTTCTTC
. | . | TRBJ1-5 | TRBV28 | CASKGPVFQPQHF | TGTGCCAGCAAAGGTCCGGTTTTCCAGCCCCAGCATTTT
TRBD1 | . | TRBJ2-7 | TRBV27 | CASRIRGTGSWYEQYF | TGTGCCAGCAGAATAAGGGGGACAGGGTCTTGGTACGAGCAGTACTTC
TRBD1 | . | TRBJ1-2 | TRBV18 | CASSRTGANYGYTF | TGTGCCAGCTCACGGACAGGCGCTAACTATGGCTACACCTTC
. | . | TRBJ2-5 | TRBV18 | CASSPAGQETQYF | TGTGCCAGCTCACCGGCAGGCCAAGAGACCCAGTACTTC
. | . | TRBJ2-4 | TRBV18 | CASSPGGADIQYF | TGTGCCAGCTCACCAGGGGGGGCGGACATTCAGTACTTC
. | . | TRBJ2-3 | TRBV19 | CASKDPLPGVSDTQYF | TGTGCCAGTAAGGACCCCCTTCCGGGAGTATCAGATACGCAGTATTTT
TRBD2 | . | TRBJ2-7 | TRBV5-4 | CASSFSGRAGEQYF | TGTGCCAGCAGCTTTAGCGGGAGGGCCGGCGAGCAGTACTTC
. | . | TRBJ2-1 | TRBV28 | CASIQTGPQNEQFF | TGTGCCAGCATCCAGACCGGACCCCAGAATGAGCAGTTCTTC
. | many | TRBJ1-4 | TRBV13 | CASSLSTGINEKLFF | TGTGCCAGCAGCCTAAGTACAGGAATCAATGAAAAACTGTTTTTT
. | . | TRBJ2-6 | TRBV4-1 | CASSQVSQQGGLGSGANVLTF | TGCGCCAGCAGCCAAGTCTCCCAACAGGGGGGGCTGGGCTCTGGGGCCAACGTCCTGACTTTC
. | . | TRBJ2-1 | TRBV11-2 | CASSFPGLGSEQFF | TGTGCCAGCAGCTTCCCCGGTCTGGGATCTGAGCAGTTCTTC
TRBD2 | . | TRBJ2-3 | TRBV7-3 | CASSQTGGTQYF | TGTGCCAGCAGCCAGACGGGGGGTACGCAGTATTTT
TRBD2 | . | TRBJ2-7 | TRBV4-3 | CASSQDVLAGELEQYF | TGCGCCAGCAGCCAAGATGTCCTAGCGGGAGAGCTGGAGCAGTACTTC
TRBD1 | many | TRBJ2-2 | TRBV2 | CAGSQGAAGELFF | TGTGCCGGAAGCCAGGGGGCCGCCGGGGAGCTGTTTTTT
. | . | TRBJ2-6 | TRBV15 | CATSRDLAGANVLTF | TGTGCCACCAGCAGAGATCTTGCTGGGGCCAACGTCCTGACTTTC
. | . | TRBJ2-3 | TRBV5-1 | CASSLVDVRTDTQYF | TGCGCCAGCAGCTTGGTGGACGTACGCACAGATACGCAGTATTTT
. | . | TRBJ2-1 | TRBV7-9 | CASSLTGGVANEQFF | TGTGCCAGCAGCTTAACTGGGGGAGTGGCGAATGAGCAGTTCTTC
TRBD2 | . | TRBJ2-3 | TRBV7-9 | CASSGGSGLADTDTQYF | TGTGCCAGCAGCGGGGGGTCGGGACTAGCGGACACAGATACGCAGTATTTT
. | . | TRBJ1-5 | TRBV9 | CASSARDRFRGQPQHF | TGTGCCAGCAGCGCCAGAGACAGGTTTAGGGGTCAGCCCCAGCATTTT
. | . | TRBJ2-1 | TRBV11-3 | CASSSRWQNNEQFF | TGTGCCAGCAGCTCAAGATGGCAGAACAATGAGCAGTTCTTC
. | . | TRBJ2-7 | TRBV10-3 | CAISDSSGGNTYEQYF | TGTGCCATCAGTGACTCCTCAGGGGGGAACACCTACGAGCAGTACTTC
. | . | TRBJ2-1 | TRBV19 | CASSSSVTQDEQFF | TGTGCCAGTAGTAGCTCCGTCACCCAGGATGAGCAGTTCTTC
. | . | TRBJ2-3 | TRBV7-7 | CASSPSQGSNTQYF | TGTGCTAGCAGCCCCAGCCAGGGGAGCAATACGCAGTATTTT
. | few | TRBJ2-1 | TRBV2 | CASRGSRDGEQFF | TGTGCCAGCAGGGGGTCCCGGGATGGGGAGCAGTTCTTC
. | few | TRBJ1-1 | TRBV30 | CAWSVLGRNTEAFF | TGTGCCTGGAGTGTATTAGGGAGGAACACTGAAGCTTTCTTT
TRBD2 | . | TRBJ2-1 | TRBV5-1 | CASSLDGGSSYNEQFF | TGCGCCAGCAGCTTGGACGGGGGGAGCTCCTACAATGAGCAGTTCTTC
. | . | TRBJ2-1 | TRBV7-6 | CASSLARQSHNEQFF | TGTGCCAGCAGCTTAGCCAGACAGAGTCACAATGAGCAGTTCTTC
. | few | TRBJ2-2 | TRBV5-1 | CASSQAENTGELFF | TGCGCCAGCAGCCAGGCCGAAAACACCGGGGAGCTGTTTTTT
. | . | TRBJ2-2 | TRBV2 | CASSPSTGRGVNGELFF | TGTGCCAGCAGCCCATCAACGGGAAGGGGGGTTAACGGGGAGCTGTTTTTT
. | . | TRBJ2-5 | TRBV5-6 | CASSLRDRRETQYF | TGTGCCAGCAGCTTACGGGACCGGCGGGAGACCCAGTACTTC
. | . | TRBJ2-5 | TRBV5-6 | CASSPPDPGSKAETQYF | TGTGCCAGCAGCCCGCCCGATCCCGGCTCAAAAGCGGAGACCCAGTACTTC
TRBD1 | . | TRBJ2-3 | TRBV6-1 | CASSEGQGFTDTQYF | TGTGCCAGCAGTGAGGGACAGGGATTCACAGATACGCAGTATTTT
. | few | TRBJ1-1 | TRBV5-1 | CASSLEGALTEAFF | TGCGCCAGCAGCTTGGAAGGGGCGCTTACTGAAGCTTTCTTT
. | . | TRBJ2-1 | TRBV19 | CASSPIRGGFRHEQFF | TGTGCCAGTAGTCCAATTCGAGGCGGCTTTCGCCATGAGCAGTTCTTC
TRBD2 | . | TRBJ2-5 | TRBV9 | CASSVGTSGPQETQYF | TGTGCCAGCAGCGTAGGGACTAGCGGGCCTCAAGAGACCCAGTACTTC
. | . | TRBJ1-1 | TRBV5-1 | CASSLYGGLSNTEAFF | TGCGCCAGCAGCTTGTACGGCGGACTCTCGAACACTGAAGCTTTCTTT
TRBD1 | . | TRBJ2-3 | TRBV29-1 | CSASDRATDTQYF | TGCAGCGCCTCTGACAGGGCGACAGATACGCAGTATTTT
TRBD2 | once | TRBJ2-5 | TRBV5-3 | CARSMGLPREETQYF | TGTGCCAGAAGCATGGGACTACCTAGGGAAGAGACCCAGTACTTC
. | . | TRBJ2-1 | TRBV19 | CASSALAQAISEQFF | TGTGCCAGTAGTGCCCTAGCTCAAGCAATTAGTGAGCAGTTCTTC
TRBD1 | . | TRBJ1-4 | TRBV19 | CASRGTGTSTNEKLFF | TGTGCCAGTAGGGGGACAGGGACATCAACTAATGAAAAACTGTTTTTT